This T cell receptor (beta chain) was identified during a study of human T cells and chemical hapten exposure. General observations from the study: Expanded TCR sets contained significantly more large CDR3 similarity clusters than controls.

As for this clonotype: Its matching antigen is unknown.

CDR1 is MGHRA, CDR2 YSYEKL, per germline. CDR3 length equals 16 residues. Germline trimming cut 2 bases from V and 1 base from J; bases unmatched to any gene: 4. TCRdb independently ran MiXCR on the RACE reads; one entry per CDR3 protein. The table lists some 400,000 distinct CDR3 sequences, 5.1% of them singletons. The time point here: pre-sensitization, week 0. Treatment given: therapeutic diphenylcyclopropenone sensitization with weekly scalp DPC. Blood collection happened ahead of applying each patch test. Sequenced here: whole blood, sampled in connection with sensitization to the hapten diphenylcyclopropenone (DPC). The rearrangement links TRBV4-1 to TRBJ1-5; TRBD1 matches 8 bases. The clonotype comes from a woman aged 50 to 60 with alopecia areata. Some clones in this sample may be carry-over from other donors' samples. For the CDR3, the DNA is TGCGCCAGCAGCCAACAGGGGGCCGGCAGCAATCAGCCCCAGCATTTT. It translates to CASSQQGAGSNQPQHF.